This entry describes one T cell receptor (beta chain). Its antigen is undetermined. The data stem from a study of cytomegalovirus exposure and HLA in healthy donors. Germline V gives CDR1 SEHNR, CDR2 FQNEAQ (reference sequence). Deletions cut 1 base from V and 2 bases from J, with 6 bases between. The CDR3 contains 14 residues. 13 Jbeta primers and 60 Vbeta primers were used for the PCR. Some clones are missing from TCRdb's copy, which holds only in-frame ones; the method was immunoSEQ multiplex PCR. The repertoire table contains some 110,000 clones. General study points: The authors later linked a missense DCLRE1C variant to TCR beta V- and J-gene trimming.

The chain recombines TRBV7-9 with TRBJ1-5; D not certain. The source is a man aged 25-45 years in good health and CMV-seronegative. The sample was PBMCs. CDR3 protein: CASSLGGGNQPQHF. The DNA for the CDR3 is TGTGCCAGCAGCTTAGGTGGAGGCAATCAGCCCCAGCATTTT.